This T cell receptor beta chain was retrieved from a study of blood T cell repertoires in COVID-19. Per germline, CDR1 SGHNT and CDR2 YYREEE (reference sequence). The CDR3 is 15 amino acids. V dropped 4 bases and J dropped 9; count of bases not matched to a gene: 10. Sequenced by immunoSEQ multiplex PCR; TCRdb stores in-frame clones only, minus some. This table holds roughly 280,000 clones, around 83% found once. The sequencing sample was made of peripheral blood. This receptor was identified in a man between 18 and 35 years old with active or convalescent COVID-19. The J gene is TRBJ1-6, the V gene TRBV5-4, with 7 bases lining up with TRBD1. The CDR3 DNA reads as TGTGCCAGCAGCCTAGACAGGGCGGTAGGTTCACCCCTCCACTTT. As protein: CASSLDRAVGSPLHF.